This T cell receptor (beta chain) came from a study of cytomegalovirus exposure and HLA in healthy donors (dated by TCRdb to about 2017). Looking at the study overall: An earlier analysis of 587 of the donors reported more than 250 Gb of sequence data and some 120 million unique TCR beta sequences from roughly 200 million T cells. About 300 gigabases of sequencing data and tens of millions of unique TCR sequences were included in an early release covering over 600 HLA-typed donors. Of the 350 to 450 genotyped donors, around 81% fell in the genetic ancestry cluster associated with self-reported Caucasian donors. The aim of the study was to test whether cataloging public T cell receptors could identify signatures of past pathogen exposure. The study profiled the T cell repertoires of hundreds of subjects by immunosequencing and related them to cytomegalovirus serostatus. Along with the approximately 700-subject first cohort, a separate validation cohort of over 90 different subjects was used. The study combined high-throughput TCR immunosequencing, statistical association of individual TCRs with disease status, and machine learning to predict cytomegalovirus infection status. A later analysis re-analyzed previously published TCR beta repertoires from approximately 670 donors and added high-resolution HLA genotyping to study TCR occurrence patterns. The later analysis used no new phenotypic data to find candidate immune exposures, relying instead on TCR beta sequences and their occurrence across donors. An earlier analysis of several hundred of the donors used high-throughput TCR beta sequencing to judge whether each TCR beta V gene segment behaved as functional or pseudogenic. Alongside the repertoire data, information on donor age, sex, ethnicity and CMV serostatus was compiled. A later genetic analysis took genome-wide SNP genotypes for about 60% of the roughly 670 donors and used that subset as a discovery cohort. All discovery cohort repertoires had been generated on a single sequencing platform. Class I and class II HLA loci were covered by the typing at four-digit resolution. The number of donors typed differed by locus, with about 629-640 for A, B, C, DRB1 and DQB1, roughly 550 for DQA1, nearly 610 for DPA1, and 400 to 490 for DPB1. Because of strong linkage in the cohort, roughly 5 DR-DQ haplotypes were treated as single units for association and clustering. On average, roughly 200,000 unique TCR beta nucleotide sequences were sequenced per donor among 300 to 500 genotyped donors of the cohort, with about 19% of those sequences being non-productive.

In regard to this clone: The antigen it binds to is not known. No base quality information exists; no much larger clone differs at one position.

Results and caveats for the whole study, not just this receptor: Because the 87-base-pair reads could not distinguish some IMGT-functional V segments, including TRBV6-2 and TRBV6-3, those segments were excluded. Because counts were too low, more than 15 rarely observed V segments, including chromosome 9 orphons, were excluded from the earlier analysis of under 650 of the donors. V-gene and J-gene trimming of TCR beta chains was associated with a missense DCLRE1C variant in a later genetic analysis, and the association was replicated in an independent cohort. The sequencing pipeline was judged likely to have produced a cluster of highly shared sequence variants as a technical artifact. A later analysis found that HLA-associated TCR beta chains were more clonally expanded and had lower generation probabilities than equally common non-associated chains. According to a later analysis, TCR association rates differed among HLA loci, with DRB1 alleles showing the most associated TCRs and HLA-C alleles showing the fewest. Linkage disequilibrium might explain the correlated functional status among segregating V segments, but an unknown experimental factor could not be excluded. The study listed around 160 TCR beta chains as associated with cytomegalovirus. Three of the identified cytomegalovirus-associated TCR beta chains were confirmed in vitro to be specific for cytomegalovirus antigens. Specific HLA alleles were associated with about 17,000 TCR beta sequences at a false discovery rate of 0.05 in a later analysis. Broadly in line with IMGT annotations, most TCR beta V segments showed up in productive rearrangements about 87% or about 30% of the time in an earlier analysis of under 700 of the donors. The classifier was reported to diagnose cytomegalovirus status with high specificity and sensitivity in both the original cohort and the validation cohort. A further reported finding was that TCR beta sequences accurately predicted the HLA-A and HLA-B alleles for most subjects in the first cohort. While some public TCRs were present in many individuals, most TCR sequences turned up only very rarely across donors. Strong co-occurrence of HLA alleles, especially DR and DQ, made assigning TCR associations to individual alleles difficult. The cohort was sequenced for TCR beta chains only, and without alpha or paired-chain data the features that could be detected were limited. It was suggested by the authors that the approach could potentially be generalized to other disease states and immunological phenotypes. Most CMV-associated TCR beta chains appeared to be HLA-restricted in a later analysis, and the HLA associations seemed to be driven largely by CMV exposure. Presence/absence analyses assumed roughly uniform sequencing depth across donors, an assumption that may not hold. Several of the top co-occurrence clusters appeared to be linked to parvovirus B19, influenza, CMV and Epstein-Barr virus, according to a later analysis. Immune exposure information for the cohort was limited to CMV serostatus. Compared with the 666-donor mean, donors in an Asian-associated ancestry cluster had fewer N-insertions in productive TCRs, according to a later genetic analysis. Because HLA typing was missing for some donors at each locus, association tests included only the typed subset.

The germline V gene supplies CDR1 MNHEY and CDR2 SVGAGI. The CDR3, from cysteine to phenylalanine, totals 15 residues. The only DNA kept is the CDR3, 45 bases in frame from the first base. V sheds 6 bases and J sheds 0 bases, leaving 14 bases between their ends. The library was prepared using the immunoSEQ multiplex PCR assay. The multiplex PCR relied on a mix of 60 forward primers for TCR Vbeta segments and 13 reverse primers for TCR Jbeta segments. A multiplex PCR assay on genomic DNA amplified the CDR3 region of rearranged TCR beta genes. The amplified TCR beta libraries were sequenced on the Illumina HiSeq System as 87-base-pair reads. Per the authors' processing: Across the 600 to 700 repertoires, a later analysis counted 60 million to 90 million unique TCR beta chains, 9.5 million to 13 million of which were shared by at least two donors. Raw reads were error-corrected and collapsed into unique sequences by a nearest-neighbor algorithm in which closely related sequences were merged to remove PCR and sequencing errors. To assign V, D and J gene segments, CDR3 sequences were aligned to IMGT reference sequences. Each retained sequence needed at least a six-nucleotide match to both a V gene segment and a J gene segment. Rearrangements were classified as productive when the CDR3 lacked stop codons and remained in frame with V and J, and all other rearrangements were classified as non-productive. Following IMGT convention, CDR3 was defined as the stretch from the second conserved V-encoded cysteine up to the conserved J-encoded phenylalanine. The earlier analysis of about 590 of the donors excluded sequences that lacked an unambiguous match to a single V gene segment. In an earlier analysis of several hundred of the donors, V segments were called functional above 56.7% productive rearrangements and were called segregating when the between-donor standard deviation exceeded 5%. A statistical classification framework was built to diagnose cytomegalovirus status from the catalog of TCR beta chain sequences. V and J gene assignment, in a later analysis, came from comparing TCR nucleotide sequences with IMGT/GENE-DB human TR gene sequences. The TCRdist pipeline was used in a later analysis to assign CDR3 sequences and most-parsimonious VDJ recombination scenarios. A later analysis defined each TCR beta chain by its CDR3 amino acid sequence plus V-gene family, and excluded reads lacking a unique V-gene family. A later analysis removed several hundred highly shared, low-generation-probability nucleotide sequences to deal with suspected cross-contamination and a sequencing artifact. A later analysis calculated a clonal expansion index for each public chain from normalized within-repertoire ranks of inferred template counts. Generation probabilities in a later analysis came from a VDJ recombination model fitted to out-of-frame rearrangements, and those results were checked against IGoR. In a later analysis, TCR-TCR, TCR-HLA and TCR-CMV co-occurrence was scored with hypergeometric tests, and a repertoire-size bias correction was applied to TCR pairs. In a later analysis, false discovery rates were estimated by permuting HLA or CMV assignments 20 times. A later analysis grouped co-occurring TCRs with DBSCAN, adding TCRdist sequence similarity when clustering within HLA-allele-positive subsets. For co-occurrence clustering, repertoires with fewer than 30,000 or more than 120,000 public chains were excluded, along with four to six repertoires with anomalous nucleotide sharing. Not all clones reach the TCRdb copy of this immuneACCESS table, which keeps in-frame sequences only. Checked studies attribute under half of the gap to unresolved V genes and leave the rest unexplained. D and trimming come from the DNA, and the V and J calls and clone size come from that table. This sample gives roughly 130,000 clones in total; roughly 62% of them show up just once. The ten top clones hold about 1.5% of the sample.

The cohort comprised 670 or so healthy bone marrow donors. At the time of sampling, all cohort members were nominally healthy, though unrecorded immune exposures were likely present. The donor was CMV seropositive and was included in the group of 250 to 300 seropositive cohort members. A peripheral blood sample was provided by each donor, and peripheral blood mononuclear cells were used for TCR beta sequencing. The Qiagen DNeasy Blood Extraction Kit was used to extract genomic DNA from the blood cell samples. This clonotype originated in a young man in good health and CMV-seropositive. The chain links TRBV6-5 with TRBJ1-2; TRBD1 could be the D gene, as 5 bases match. The specimen was PBMCs. The nucleotides are TGTGCCAGCAGCACGCCAGACAGCGCTAACTATGGCTACACCTTC. Its amino acids are CASSTPDSANYGYTF.